This T cell receptor (beta chain) emerged from a study of blood T cells in healthy people across ages. Study summary: Roughly one uniquely barcoded beta molecule per two T cells was captured. General observations from the study: Both higher diversity and more naive CD4+ cells marked long-lived donors when set against aged donors.

A second 7 to 11 cycle PCR used barcoded and J-beta primers. TCRdb fed the 5' RACE reads into MiXCR, producing one record per CDR3 protein. The sample has under 700,000 distinct CDR3 sequences; more than 20% are singletons. Germline CDR1 SGHTA, CDR2 FQGTGA. This CDR3 contains 15 residues. Deletions cut 1 base from V and 2 bases from J, with 12 bases between. The donors, all healthy, were Caucasians living in Russia, aged about 6 to 95. This clonotype occurred a few times. Its target is not known. This sample was also put to use in a study of T cells of mothers and their children.

What was sequenced was blood. This TCR derives from a boy aged 10-17 years in good health. The rearrangement links TRBV7-3 to TRBJ2-7; a possible D gene is TRBD1 (7 bases). This CDR3 reads CASSLMGGTAYEQYF. For the CDR3, the DNA is TGTGCCAGCAGCTTAATGGGCGGGACAGCCTACGAGCAGTACTTC.